This TCR beta chain was found in a study of blood T cell repertoires in COVID-19. Looking at the study overall: The United States, Italy and Spain provided the acute and convalescent COVID-19 samples. Nucleic acid was either cDNA or gDNA, and it came from T cells, B-cell-depleted T cells, or PBMCs.

Per the study methods: Reference gene primers were amplified, and this amplification served to estimate nucleated cell counts. Profiled with immunoSEQ multiplex PCR; TCRdb holds only in-frame clones, not every one. That table furnishes V, J and clone size, whereas the DNA furnished D and trimming. The sample consists of about 190,000 clones, around 85% of them appearing once. Trimming cost V 0 bases and J 0 bases, with 5 bases left between them. The CDR3 is 14 amino acids. Germline-derived CDR1 and CDR2 are MNHEY and SVGAGI. This TCR came from a man aged 25 to 40 with acute or convalescent COVID-19. Sequenced input: peripheral blood. V and J are TRBV6-5 and TRBJ1-1; D is ambiguous. The CDR3 is CASSYSAVNTEAFF. The CDR3 region has the DNA TGTGCCAGCAGTTACTCGGCGGTGAACACTGAAGCTTTCTTT.